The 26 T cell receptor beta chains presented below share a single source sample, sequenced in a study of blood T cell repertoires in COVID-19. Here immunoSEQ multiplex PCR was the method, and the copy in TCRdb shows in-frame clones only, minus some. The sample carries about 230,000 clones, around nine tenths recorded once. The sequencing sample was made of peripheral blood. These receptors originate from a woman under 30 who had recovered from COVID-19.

CDR3 sequence reads: CASSPGLAGASGEQYF. CDR3 DNA sequence: TGTGCCAGCAGCCCCGGACTAGCGGGAGCTTCGGGGGAGCAGTACTTC. The chain carries TRBV13 and TRBJ2-7; 13 nucleotides match TRBD2. V shed 5 bases, J shed 7 bases, and the junction held 11 bases outside the gene matches. The V gene's germline CDR1 is PRHDT and CDR2 FYEKMQ (reference sequence). The CDR3 contains 16 residues.

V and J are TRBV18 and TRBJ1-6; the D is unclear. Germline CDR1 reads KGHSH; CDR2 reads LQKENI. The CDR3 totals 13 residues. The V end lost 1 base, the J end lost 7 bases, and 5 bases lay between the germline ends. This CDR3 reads CASSPLRNSPLHF. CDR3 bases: TGTGCCAGCTCACCACTGAGGAATTCACCCCTCCACTTT. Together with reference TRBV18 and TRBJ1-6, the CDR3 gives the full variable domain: NAGVMQNPRHLVRRRGQEARLRCSPMKGHSHVYWYRQLPEEGLKFMVYLQKENIIDESGMPKERFSAEFPKEGPSILRIQQVVRGDSAAYFCASSPLRNSPLHFGNGTRLTVT.

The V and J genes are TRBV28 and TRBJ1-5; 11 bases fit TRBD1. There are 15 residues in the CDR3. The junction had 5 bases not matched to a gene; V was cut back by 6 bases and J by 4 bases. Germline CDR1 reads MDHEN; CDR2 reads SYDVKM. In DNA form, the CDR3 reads TGTGCCAGCAGAAGGGACAGGGGGAGTAATCAGCCCCAGCATTTT. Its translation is CASRRDRGSNQPQHF.

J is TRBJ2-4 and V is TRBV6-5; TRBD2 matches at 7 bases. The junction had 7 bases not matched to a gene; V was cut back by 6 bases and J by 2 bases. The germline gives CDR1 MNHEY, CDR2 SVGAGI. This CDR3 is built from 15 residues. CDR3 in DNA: TGTGCCAGCAGCACGGGCGGGAGTTCCAAAAACATTCAGTACTTC. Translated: CASSTGGSSKNIQYF.

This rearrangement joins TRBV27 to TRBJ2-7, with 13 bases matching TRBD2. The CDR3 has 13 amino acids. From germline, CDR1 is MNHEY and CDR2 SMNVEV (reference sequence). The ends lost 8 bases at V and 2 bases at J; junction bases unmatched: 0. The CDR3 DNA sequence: TGTGCCAGCGGACTAGCGGGAGCCTACGAGCAGTACTTC. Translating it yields CASGLAGAYEQYF.

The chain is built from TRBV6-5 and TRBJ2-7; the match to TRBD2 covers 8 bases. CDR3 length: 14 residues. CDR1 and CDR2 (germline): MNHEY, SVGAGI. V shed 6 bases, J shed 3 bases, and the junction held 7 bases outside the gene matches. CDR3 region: CASSRPGTSYEQYF. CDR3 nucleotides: TGTGCCAGCAGCCGACCCGGGACTAGCTACGAGCAGTACTTC.

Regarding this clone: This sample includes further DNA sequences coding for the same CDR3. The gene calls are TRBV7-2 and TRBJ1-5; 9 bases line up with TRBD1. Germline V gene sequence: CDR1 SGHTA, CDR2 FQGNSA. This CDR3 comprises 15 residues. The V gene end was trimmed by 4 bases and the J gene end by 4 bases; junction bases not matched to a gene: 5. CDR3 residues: CASSWGQGSNQPQHF. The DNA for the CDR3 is TGTGCCAGCAGCTGGGGACAGGGTAGTAATCAGCCCCAGCATTTT.

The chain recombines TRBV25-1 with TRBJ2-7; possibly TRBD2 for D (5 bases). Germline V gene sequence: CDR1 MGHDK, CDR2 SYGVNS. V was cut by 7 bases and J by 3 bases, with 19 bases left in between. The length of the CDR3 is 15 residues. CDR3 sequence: CASTPREFGGYEQYF. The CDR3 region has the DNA TGTGCCAGCACCCCAAGGGAGTTTGGTGGCTACGAGCAGTACTTC.

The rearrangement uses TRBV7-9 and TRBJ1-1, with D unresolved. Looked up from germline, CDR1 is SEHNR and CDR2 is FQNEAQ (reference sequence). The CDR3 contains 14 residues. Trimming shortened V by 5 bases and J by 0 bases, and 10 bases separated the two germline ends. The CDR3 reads CASSLSPVNTEAFF. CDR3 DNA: TGTGCCAGCAGCCTATCTCCGGTGAACACTGAAGCTTTCTTT.

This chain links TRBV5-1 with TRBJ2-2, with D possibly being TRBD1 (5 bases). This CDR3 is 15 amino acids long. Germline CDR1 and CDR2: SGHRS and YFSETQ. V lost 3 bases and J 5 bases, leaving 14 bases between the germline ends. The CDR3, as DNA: TGCGCCAGCAGCTCAAGGGGCATGGGAACCGGGGAGCTGTTTTTT. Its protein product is CASSSRGMGTGELFF.

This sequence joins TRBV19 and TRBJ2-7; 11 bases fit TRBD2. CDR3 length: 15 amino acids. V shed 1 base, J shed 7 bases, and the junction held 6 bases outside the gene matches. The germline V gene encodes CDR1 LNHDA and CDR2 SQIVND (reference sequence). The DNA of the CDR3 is TGTGCCAGTAGTATAGCAACCCTAGCGGGAGGTGAGCAGTACTTC. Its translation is CASSIATLAGGEQYF.

The CDR3: CSAEGNSPLHF. CDR3 bases: TGCAGTGCGGAGGGGAATTCACCCCTCCACTTT. The chain uses TRBV20-1 and TRBJ1-6, with D possibly being TRBD1 (5 bases). Germline CDR1 reads DFQATT; CDR2 reads SNEGSKA (reference sequence). Trimming took off 6 bases at V and 7 bases at J, with 7 bases between the two ends. The CDR3 extends over 11 amino acids.

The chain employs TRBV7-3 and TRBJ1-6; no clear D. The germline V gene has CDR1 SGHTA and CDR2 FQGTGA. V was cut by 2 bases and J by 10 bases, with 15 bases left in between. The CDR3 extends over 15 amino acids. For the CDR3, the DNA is TGTGCCAGCAGCTTATATTCGGGAAGAGGGTCACCCCTCCACTTT. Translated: CASSLYSGRGSPLHF.

The CDR3 protein is CASSFDRGRLSNYGYTF. In DNA form, the CDR3 reads TGTGCCAGCAGCTTTGACAGGGGGCGGCTAAGTAACTATGGCTACACCTTC. The rearrangement links TRBV7-9 to TRBJ1-2, with TRBD1 matching over 10 bases. The V gene's germline CDR1 is SEHNR and CDR2 FQNEAQ (reference sequence). This CDR3 comprises 17 residues. After removal of 3 bases from V and 1 base from J, the junction contained 8 bases not matched to a gene.

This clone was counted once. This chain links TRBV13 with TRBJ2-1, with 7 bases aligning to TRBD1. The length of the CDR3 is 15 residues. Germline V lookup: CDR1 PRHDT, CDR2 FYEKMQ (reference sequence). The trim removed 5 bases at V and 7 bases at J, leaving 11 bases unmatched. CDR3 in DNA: TGTGCCAGCAGCAGGGTGACAGGGTTGAGGAATGAGCAGTTCTTC. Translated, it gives CASSRVTGLRNEQFF.

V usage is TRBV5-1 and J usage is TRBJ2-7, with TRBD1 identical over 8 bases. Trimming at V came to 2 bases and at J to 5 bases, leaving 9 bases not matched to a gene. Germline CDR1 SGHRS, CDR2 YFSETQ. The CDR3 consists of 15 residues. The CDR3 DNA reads TGCGCCAGCAGCTTTGTCCCGGGACAGGAGGACGAGCAGTACTTC. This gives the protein CASSFVPGQEDEQYF.

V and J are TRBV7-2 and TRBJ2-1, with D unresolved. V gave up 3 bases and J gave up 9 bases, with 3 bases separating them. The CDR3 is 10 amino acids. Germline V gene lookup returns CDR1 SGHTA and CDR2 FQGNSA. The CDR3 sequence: CASSFGEQFF. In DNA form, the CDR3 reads TGTGCCAGCAGCTTCGGTGAGCAGTTCTTC.

The CDR3 DNA sequence: TGTGCCAGCAGTCCTGGGGGAGGCCGGAATGAAAAACTGTTTTTT. The encoded protein is CASSPGGGRNEKLFF. V gene TRBV28 combines with J gene TRBJ1-4, with D possibly being TRBD1 (5 bases). The V gene's germline CDR1 is MDHEN and CDR2 SYDVKM. V was pared by 5 bases and J by 5 bases, with 15 bases between. CDR3 length equals 15 residues.

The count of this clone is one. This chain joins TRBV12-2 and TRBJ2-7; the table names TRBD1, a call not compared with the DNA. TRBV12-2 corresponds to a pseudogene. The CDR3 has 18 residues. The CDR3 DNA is TGTGCAAGTCGCTTAGAAGACCTAGGACAGGACGTTCGGTACGAGCAGTACTTC. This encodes CASRLEDLGQDVRYEQYF.

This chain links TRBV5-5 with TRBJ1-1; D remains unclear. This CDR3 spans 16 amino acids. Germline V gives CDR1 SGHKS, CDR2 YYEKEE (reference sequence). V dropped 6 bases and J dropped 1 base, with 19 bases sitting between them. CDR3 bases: TGTGCCAGCACCTATCGACTGGCGGAGGAGAACACTGAAGCTTTCTTT. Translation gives CASTYRLAEENTEAFF.

DNA of the CDR3: TGTGCCAGCAGCCAAGACCCAGCGCGGGGTCCACTGCAGTACTTC. Encoded protein: CASSQDPARGPLQYF. This chain connects TRBV14 to TRBJ2-7; D may be TRBD2 (6 bases). The CDR3 totals 15 residues. V shed 0 bases and J shed 9 bases, with 18 bases lying between them. Germline V gives CDR1 SGHDN, CDR2 FVKESK.

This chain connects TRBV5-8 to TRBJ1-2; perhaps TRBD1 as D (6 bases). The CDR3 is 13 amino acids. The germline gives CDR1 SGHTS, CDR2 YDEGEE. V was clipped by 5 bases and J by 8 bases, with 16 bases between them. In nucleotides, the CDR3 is TGTGCCAGCAGTTACAACAGGGAGCGGGGCTACACCTTC. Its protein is CASSYNRERGYTF.

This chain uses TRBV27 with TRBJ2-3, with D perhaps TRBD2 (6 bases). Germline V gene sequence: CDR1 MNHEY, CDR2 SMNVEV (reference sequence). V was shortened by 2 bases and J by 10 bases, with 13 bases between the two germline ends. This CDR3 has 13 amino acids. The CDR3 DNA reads TGTGCCAGCAGTTTACCGGGAGTCAAGGCGCAGTATTTT. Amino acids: CASSLPGVKAQYF.

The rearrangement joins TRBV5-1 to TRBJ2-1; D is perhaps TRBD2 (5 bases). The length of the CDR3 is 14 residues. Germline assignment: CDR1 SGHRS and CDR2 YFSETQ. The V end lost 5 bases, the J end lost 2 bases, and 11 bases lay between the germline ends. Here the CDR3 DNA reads TGCGCCAGCAGTATGGCGGGCGCCTACAATGAGCAGTTCTTC. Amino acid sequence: CASSMAGAYNEQFF. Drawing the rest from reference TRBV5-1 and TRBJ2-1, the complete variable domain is KAGVTQTPRYLIKTRGQQVTLSCSPISGHRSVSWYQQTPGQGLQFLFEYFSETQRNKGNFPGRFSGRQFSNSRSEMNVSTLELGDSALYLCASSMAGAYNEQFFGPGTRLTVL.

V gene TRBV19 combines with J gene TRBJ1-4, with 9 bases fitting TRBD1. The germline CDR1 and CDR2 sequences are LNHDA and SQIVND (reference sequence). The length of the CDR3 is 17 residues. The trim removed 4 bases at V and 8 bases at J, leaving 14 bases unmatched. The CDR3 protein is CASSTYTGQGAREKLFF. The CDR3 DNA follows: TGTGCCAGTAGTACTTACACGGGACAGGGCGCACGAGAAAAACTGTTTTTT.

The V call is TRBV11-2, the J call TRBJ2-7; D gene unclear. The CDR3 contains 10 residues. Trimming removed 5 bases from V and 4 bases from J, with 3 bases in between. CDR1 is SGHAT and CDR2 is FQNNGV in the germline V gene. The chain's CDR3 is CASSAYEQYF. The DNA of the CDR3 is TGTGCCAGCAGCGCGTACGAGCAGTACTTC.